Here is one T cell receptor (beta chain) with its context. Its specific antigen is unknown. No much larger clonotype is one base removed from it; base qualities were not supplied. Libraries were built with 5' RACE. The sequencer listed for this sample is Illumina MiSeq. TCRdb redid the processing of the public reads, applying fastp at Q25 and MiXCR, and retained in-frame beta chains. Rows matching on CDR3 protein sequence are summarized as one entry with the most common DNA and genes. The sample has approximately 100,000 distinct CDR3 sequences on record, approximately 15% of them singletons. The ten top clones hold over 5% of the sample. The data belong to a study of T cells of healthy individuals (dated by TCRdb to about 2018). From the germline V gene (reference sequence), CDR1 is SEHNR and CDR2 is FQNEAQ. The junction carries 7 bases between V and J, which are trimmed by 5 bases and 3 bases respectively. Its CDR3 holds 12 amino acids, cysteine through phenylalanine. The DNA shown is the 36-base CDR3, in frame from base 1.

The clonotype comes from a human donor in good health. The sequence links TRBV7-9 to TRBJ1-1, with TRBD1 perhaps the D gene, on 6 matching bases. Here is the DNA: TGTGCCAGCAGCGGACAGCACACTGAAGCTTTCTTT. Its product reads: CASSGQHTEAFF. The variable domain in full, with residues beyond the CDR3 obtained from the reference TRBV7-9 and TRBJ1-1 genes, is DTGVSQNPRHKITKRGQNVTFRCDPISEHNRLYWYRQTLGQGPEFLTYFQNEAQLEKSRLLSDRFSAERPKGSFSTLEIQRTEQGDSAMYLCASSGQHTEAFFGQGTRLTVV.